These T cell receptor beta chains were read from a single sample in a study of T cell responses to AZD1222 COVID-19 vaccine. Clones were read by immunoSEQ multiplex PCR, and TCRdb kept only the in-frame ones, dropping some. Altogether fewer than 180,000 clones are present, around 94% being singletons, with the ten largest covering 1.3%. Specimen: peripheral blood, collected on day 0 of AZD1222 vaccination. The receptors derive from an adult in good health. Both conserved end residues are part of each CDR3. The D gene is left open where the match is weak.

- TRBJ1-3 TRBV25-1 CASSEQGRLDTIYF
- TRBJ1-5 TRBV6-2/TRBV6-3 CASSFHDQPQHF
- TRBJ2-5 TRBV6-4 CASSPSERETQYF
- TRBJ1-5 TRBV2 CASSEMGPPNQPQHF
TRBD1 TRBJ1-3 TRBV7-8 CASSLGGGGNTIYF
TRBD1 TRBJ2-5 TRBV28 CASSFARTGGRETQYF
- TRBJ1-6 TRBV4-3 CASSQDSSYNSPLHF
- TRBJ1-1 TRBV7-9 CASRGEKAFF
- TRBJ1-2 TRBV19 CASTRDNYGYTF
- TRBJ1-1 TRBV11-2 CASSLAAGGRTEAFF
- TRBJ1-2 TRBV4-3 CASSQELQAYDGYTF
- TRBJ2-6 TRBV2 CASSAYSGANVLTF
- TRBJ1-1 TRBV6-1 CASSESVLNTEAFF
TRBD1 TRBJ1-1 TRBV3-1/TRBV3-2 CASSQSPPTDRPPSF
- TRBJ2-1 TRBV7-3 CASSLSGRRNEQFF
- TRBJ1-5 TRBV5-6 CASSLQLYSNQPQHF
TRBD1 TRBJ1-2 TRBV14 CASSRYGQGASTF
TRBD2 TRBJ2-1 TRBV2 CASSEAGLGNEQFF
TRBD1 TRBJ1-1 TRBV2 CASSDHTGGAFQAFF
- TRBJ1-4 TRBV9 CASSVGDGFEKLFF
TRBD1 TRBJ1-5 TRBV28 CASRFGQGAFRPQHF
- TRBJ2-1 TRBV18 CASSPRTQTGNEQFF
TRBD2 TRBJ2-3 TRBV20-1 CSAGVSGGAGDTQYF
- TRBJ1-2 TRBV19 CASSPENYGYTF
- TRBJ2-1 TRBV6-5 CASSNGAVVNEQFF
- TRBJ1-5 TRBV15 CATSRVAVGQPQHF
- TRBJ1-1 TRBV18 CASSPGQDTEAFF